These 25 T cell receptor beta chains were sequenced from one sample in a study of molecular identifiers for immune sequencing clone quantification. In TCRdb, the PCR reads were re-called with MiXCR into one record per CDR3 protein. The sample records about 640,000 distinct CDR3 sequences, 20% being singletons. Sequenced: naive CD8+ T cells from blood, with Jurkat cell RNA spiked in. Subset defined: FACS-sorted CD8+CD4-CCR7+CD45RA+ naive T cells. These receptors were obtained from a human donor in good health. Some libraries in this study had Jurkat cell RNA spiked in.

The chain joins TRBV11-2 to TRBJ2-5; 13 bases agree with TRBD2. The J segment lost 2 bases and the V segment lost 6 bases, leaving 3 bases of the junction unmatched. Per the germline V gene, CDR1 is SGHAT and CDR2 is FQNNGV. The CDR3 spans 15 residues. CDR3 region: CASRTSGGIQETQYF. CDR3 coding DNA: TGTGCCAGCAGGACTAGCGGGGGGATACAAGAGACCCAGTACTTC.

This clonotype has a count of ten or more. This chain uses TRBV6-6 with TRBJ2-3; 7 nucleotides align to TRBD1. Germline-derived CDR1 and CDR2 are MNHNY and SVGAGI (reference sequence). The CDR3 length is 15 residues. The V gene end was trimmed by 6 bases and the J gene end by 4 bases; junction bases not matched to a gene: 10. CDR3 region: CASRTRDSYADTQYF. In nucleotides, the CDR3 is TGTGCCAGCAGAACCCGGGACAGCTACGCAGATACGCAGTATTTT.

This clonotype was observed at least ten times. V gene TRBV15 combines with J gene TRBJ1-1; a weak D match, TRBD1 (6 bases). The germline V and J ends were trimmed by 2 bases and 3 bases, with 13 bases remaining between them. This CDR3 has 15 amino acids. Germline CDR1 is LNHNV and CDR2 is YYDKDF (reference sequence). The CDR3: CATSRTTGKDTEAFF. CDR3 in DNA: TGTGCCACCAGCAGAACCACAGGGAAGGACACTGAAGCTTTCTTT.

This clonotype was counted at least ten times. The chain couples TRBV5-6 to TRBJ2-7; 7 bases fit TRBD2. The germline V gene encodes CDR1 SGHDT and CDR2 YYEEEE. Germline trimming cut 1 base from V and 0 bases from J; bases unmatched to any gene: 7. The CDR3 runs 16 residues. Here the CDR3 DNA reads TGTGCCAGCAGCTTGCAAGGACTAGTCCGCTCCTACGAGCAGTACTTC. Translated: CASSLQGLVRSYEQYF. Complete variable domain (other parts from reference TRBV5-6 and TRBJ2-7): DAGVTQSPTHLIKTRGQQVTLRCSPKSGHDTVSWYQQALGQGPQFIFQYYEEEERQRGNFPDRFSGHQFPNYSSELNVNALLLGDSALYLCASSLQGLVRSYEQYFGPGTRLTVT.

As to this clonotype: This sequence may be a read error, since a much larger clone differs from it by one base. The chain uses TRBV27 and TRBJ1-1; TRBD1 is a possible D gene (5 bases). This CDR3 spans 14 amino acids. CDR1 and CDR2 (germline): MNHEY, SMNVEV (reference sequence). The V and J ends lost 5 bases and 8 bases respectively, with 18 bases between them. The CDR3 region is CASSHGGWEEEAFF. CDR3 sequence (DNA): TGTGCCAGCAGTCATGGGGGGTGGGAGGAAGAAGCTTTCTTT.

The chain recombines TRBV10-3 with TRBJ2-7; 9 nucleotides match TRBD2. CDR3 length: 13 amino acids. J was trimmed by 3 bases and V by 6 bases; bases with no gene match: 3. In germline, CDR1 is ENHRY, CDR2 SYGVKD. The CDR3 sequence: CAIRGLAFYEQYF. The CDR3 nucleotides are TGTGCCATCAGGGGACTAGCATTCTACGAGCAGTACTTC.

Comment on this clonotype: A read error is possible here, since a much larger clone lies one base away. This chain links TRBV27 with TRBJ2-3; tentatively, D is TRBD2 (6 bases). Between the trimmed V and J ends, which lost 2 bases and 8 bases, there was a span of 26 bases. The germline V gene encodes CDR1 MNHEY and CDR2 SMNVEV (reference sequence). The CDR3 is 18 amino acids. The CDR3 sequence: CASSLTFRTRELSGTQYF. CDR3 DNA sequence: TGTGCCAGCAGTTTAACCTTCCGGACTCGCGAGCTTAGCGGTACGCAGTATTTT.

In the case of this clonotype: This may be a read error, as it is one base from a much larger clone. The CDR3 loop reads CASGQVSQDEAFF. The DNA for the CDR3 is TGCGCCAGCGGCCAAGTTAGCCAGGATGAAGCTTTCTTT. The chain links TRBV4-1 to TRBJ1-1; D gene uncertain. The CDR3 sequence is 13 residues long. Germline V gives CDR1 MGHRA, CDR2 YSYEKL.

The CDR3 DNA reads as TGTGCCAGCAGCCCCTCTCGAAAACGGGGAGCCACAGATACGCAGTATTTT. Its translation is CASSPSRKRGATDTQYF. J is TRBJ2-3 and V is TRBV21-1; TRBD2 was called by the table and not checked on the DNA. TRBV21-1 represents a pseudogene. The CDR3 is made up of 17 amino acids.

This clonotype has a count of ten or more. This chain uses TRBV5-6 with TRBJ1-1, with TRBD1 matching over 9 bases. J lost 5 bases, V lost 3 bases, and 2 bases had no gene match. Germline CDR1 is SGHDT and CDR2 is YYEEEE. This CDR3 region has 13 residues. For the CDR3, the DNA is TGTGCCAGCAGCTGGGGACAGGGTACTGAAGCTTTCTTT. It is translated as CASSWGQGTEAFF.

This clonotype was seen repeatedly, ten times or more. CDR3 coding DNA: TGTGCCAGCAGCTCCCAGGAACGAAAACTGTTTTTT. It is translated as CASSSQERKLFF. V gene TRBV7-9 combines with J gene TRBJ1-4, with D unresolved. Per the germline V gene, CDR1 is SEHNR and CDR2 is FQNEAQ (reference sequence). Deletions cut 4 bases from V and 10 bases from J, with 10 bases between. The CDR3 runs to 12 residues.

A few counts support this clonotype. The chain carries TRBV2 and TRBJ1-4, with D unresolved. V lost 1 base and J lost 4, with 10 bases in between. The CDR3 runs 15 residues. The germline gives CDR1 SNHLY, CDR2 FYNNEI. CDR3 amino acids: CASSEGTNYNEKLFF. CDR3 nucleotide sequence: TGTGCCAGCAGTGAAGGGACGAACTATAATGAAAAACTGTTTTTT.

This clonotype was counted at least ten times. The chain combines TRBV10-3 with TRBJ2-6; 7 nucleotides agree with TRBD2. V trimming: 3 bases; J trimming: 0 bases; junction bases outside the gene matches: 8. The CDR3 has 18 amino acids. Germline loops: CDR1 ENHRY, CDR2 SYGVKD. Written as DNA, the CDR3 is TGTGCCATCAGTGAAGGGCTAGCGGTAAGCTCTGGGGCCAACGTCCTGACTTTC. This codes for CAISEGLAVSSGANVLTF.

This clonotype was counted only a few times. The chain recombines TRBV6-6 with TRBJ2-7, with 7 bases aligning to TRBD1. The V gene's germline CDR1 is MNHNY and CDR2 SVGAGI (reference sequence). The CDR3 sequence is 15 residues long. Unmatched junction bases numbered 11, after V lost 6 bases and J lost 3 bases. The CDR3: CASSPRDSSIYEQYF. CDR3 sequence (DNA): TGTGCCAGCAGCCCACGGGACAGCTCCATCTACGAGCAGTACTTC.

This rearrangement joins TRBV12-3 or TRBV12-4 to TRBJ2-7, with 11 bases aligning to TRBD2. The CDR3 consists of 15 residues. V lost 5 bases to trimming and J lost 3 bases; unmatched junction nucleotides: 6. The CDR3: CASSLTSGGYYEQYF. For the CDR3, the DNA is TGTGCCAGCAGTCTAACTAGCGGGGGCTACTACGAGCAGTACTTC.

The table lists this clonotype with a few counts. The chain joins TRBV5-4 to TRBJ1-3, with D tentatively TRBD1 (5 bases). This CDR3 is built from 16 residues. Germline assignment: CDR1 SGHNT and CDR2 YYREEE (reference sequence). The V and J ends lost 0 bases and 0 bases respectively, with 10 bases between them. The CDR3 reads CASSLDRGGSGNTIYF. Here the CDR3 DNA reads TGTGCCAGCAGCTTGGATCGGGGGGGCTCTGGAAACACCATATATTTT.

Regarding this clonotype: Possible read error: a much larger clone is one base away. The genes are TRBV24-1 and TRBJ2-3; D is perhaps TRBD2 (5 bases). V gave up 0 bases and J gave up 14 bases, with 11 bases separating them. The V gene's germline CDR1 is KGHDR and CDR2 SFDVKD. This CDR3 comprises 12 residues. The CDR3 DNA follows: TGTGCCACCAGTGATTTGTTCCGGGATCGGTATTTT. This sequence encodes CATSDLFRDRYF.

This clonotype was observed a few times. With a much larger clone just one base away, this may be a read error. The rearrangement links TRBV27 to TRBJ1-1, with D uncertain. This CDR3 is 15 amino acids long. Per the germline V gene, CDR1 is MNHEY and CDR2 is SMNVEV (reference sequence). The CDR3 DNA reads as TGTGCCAGCCTCAACCATGGAGACATTAACACTGAAGCTCTCTTT. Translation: CASLNHGDINTEALF.

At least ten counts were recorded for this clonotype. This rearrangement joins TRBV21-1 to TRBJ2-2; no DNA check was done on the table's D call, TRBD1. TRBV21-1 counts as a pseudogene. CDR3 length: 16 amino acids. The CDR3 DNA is TGTGCCAGCAGCATCTTCAACAGGGAAAACACCGGGGAGCTGTTTTTT. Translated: CASSIFNRENTGELFF.

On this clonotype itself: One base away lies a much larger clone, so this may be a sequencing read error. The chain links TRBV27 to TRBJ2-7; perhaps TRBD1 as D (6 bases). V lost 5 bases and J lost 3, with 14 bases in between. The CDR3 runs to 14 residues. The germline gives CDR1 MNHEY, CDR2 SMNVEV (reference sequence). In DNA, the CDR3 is TGTGCCAGCAGTGAGGGGACAAACTGCTACGAGCAGTACTTC. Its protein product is CASSEGTNCYEQYF.

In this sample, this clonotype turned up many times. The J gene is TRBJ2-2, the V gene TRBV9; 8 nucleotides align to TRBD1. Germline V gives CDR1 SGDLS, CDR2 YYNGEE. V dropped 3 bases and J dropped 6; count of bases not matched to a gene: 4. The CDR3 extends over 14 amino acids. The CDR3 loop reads CASSGQGTAGELFF. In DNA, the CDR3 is TGTGCCAGCAGCGGACAGGGGACGGCCGGGGAGCTGTTTTTT.

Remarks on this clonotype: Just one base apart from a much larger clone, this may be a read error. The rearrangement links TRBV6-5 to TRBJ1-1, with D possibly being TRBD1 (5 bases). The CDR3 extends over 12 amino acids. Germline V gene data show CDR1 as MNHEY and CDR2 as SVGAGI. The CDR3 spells CVSRRANTEAFF. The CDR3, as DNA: TGTGTCAGCCGCAGGGCGAACACTGAAGCTTTCTTT.

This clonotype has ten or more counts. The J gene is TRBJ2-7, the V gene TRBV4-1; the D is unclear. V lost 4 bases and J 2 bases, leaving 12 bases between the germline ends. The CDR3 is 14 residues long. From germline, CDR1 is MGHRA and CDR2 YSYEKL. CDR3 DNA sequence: TGCGCCAGCAGCCTCCGGCAGGAGACCTACGAGCAGTACTTC. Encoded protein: CASSLRQETYEQYF.

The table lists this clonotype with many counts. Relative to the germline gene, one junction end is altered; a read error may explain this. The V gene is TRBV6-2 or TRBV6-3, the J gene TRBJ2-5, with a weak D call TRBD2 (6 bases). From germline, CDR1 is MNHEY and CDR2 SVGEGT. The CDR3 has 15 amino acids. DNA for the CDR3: TGTGCCAGCAGTTACGGCGGAGCGTTGGGGGGAGCCTCGACCTTC. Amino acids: CASSYGGALGGASTF.

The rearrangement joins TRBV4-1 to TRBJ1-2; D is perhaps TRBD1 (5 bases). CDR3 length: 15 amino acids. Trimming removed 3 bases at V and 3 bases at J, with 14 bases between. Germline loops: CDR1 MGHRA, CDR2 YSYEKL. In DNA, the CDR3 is TGCGCCAGCAGCCAGGGGATGGGGGTTGACTATGGCTACACCTTC. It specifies CASSQGMGVDYGYTF.